A single sample gave rise to the 8 T cell receptor beta chains below, sequenced in a study of CD8 T cells in ankylosing spondylitis. TCRdb independently ran MiXCR on the 5' RACE reads; one entry per CDR3 protein. The sample includes about 140,000 distinct CDR3 sequences, 25% to 35% of them seen just once. Source material: synovial fluid, either unsorted or a sorted T cell fraction (not recorded which). These receptors were collected from a male donor with ankylosing spondylitis.

In this sample, this clonotype turned up many times. The V gene is TRBV20-1, the J gene TRBJ2-7; the D gene is possibly TRBD1 (6 bases). Trimming removed 4 bases at V and 1 base at J, with 20 bases between. CDR3 size: 16 residues. The germline gives CDR1 DFQATT, CDR2 SNEGSKA (reference sequence). Here the CDR3 reads CSAIPVLRGTSYEQYF. The CDR3 DNA reads as TGCAGTGCTATACCCGTACTGAGGGGGACGTCCTACGAGCAGTACTTC.

The J gene is TRBJ2-2, the V gene TRBV6-1; a possible D gene is TRBD1 (6 bases). Germline V gene sequence: CDR1 MNHNS, CDR2 SASEGT. This CDR3 is 14 amino acids long. Trimming took 6 bases from V and 6 from J, leaving 14 bases between them. This CDR3 reads CASSMGTSAGELFF. CDR3 DNA: TGTGCCAGCAGCATGGGGACATCGGCCGGGGAGCTGTTTTTT.

The chain joins TRBV7-9 to TRBJ2-1, with 8 bases that match TRBD2. The CDR3 totals 17 residues. The germline V gene has CDR1 SEHNR and CDR2 FQNEAQ (reference sequence). With V trimmed by 0 bases and J by 10 bases, 14 bases remained unmatched. In DNA, the CDR3 is TGTGCCAGCAGCTTAGCCCTAAACTCCTATAGCGGGGAGGAGCAGTTCTTC. Protein product: CASSLALNSYSGEEQFF.

The chain has TRBV9 and TRBJ1-3, with D unresolved. This CDR3 is 14 amino acids long. Germline loops: CDR1 SGDLS, CDR2 YYNGEE. V lost 0 bases, J lost 4 bases, and 8 bases lay in between. This CDR3 is CASSVGLSGNTIYF. In nucleotides, the CDR3 is TGTGCCAGCAGCGTAGGCCTATCCGGAAACACCATATATTTT.

This clonotype was seen a handful of times. This sequence joins TRBV12-5 and TRBJ2-3, with 11 bases lining up with TRBD2. CDR3 length: 16 residues. J lost 3 bases, V lost 6 bases, and 8 bases had no gene match. CDR1 is LGHNT, CDR2 FRNRAP, per germline. The CDR3 protein is CASGGGVAGGTDTQYF. The CDR3, as DNA: TGTGCTAGTGGGGGCGGGGTAGCGGGGGGGACAGATACGCAGTATTTT.

This clonotype was counted between two and nine times. The chain carries TRBV11-2 and TRBJ2-3, with 11 bases aligning to TRBD2. The CDR3 covers 18 residues. V lost 4 bases, J lost 3 bases, and 12 bases stayed unmatched. Germline CDR1 SGHAT, CDR2 FQNNGV. DNA of the CDR3: TGTGCCAGCAGCTGGAATGGGCTAGCGGGAGGTGGGACAGATACGCAGTATTTT. Protein sequence: CASSWNGLAGGGTDTQYF.

The chain links TRBV27 to TRBJ2-7; possibly TRBD2 for D (6 bases). This CDR3 is 16 amino acids long. V shed 5 bases and J shed 0 bases, with 17 bases lying between them. Germline-derived CDR1 and CDR2 are MNHEY and SMNVEV (reference sequence). The CDR3 region is CASSTRDSRFSYEQYF. Written as DNA, the CDR3 is TGTGCCAGCAGTACGAGGGACTCCCGCTTCTCCTACGAGCAGTACTTC.

The chain employs TRBV3-1 and TRBJ2-3; TRBD2 agrees at 7 bases. J gave up 8 bases and V 4 bases, and 15 bases lay outside the gene matches. The germline V gene encodes CDR1 LGHDT and CDR2 YNNKEL (reference sequence). CDR3 length: 16 residues. CDR3 loop: CASSLGLVGVFSTQYF. Written as DNA, the CDR3 is TGTGCCAGCAGCCTCGGACTAGTAGGAGTTTTTTCTACGCAGTATTTT.